This T cell receptor (beta chain) was sequenced in a study of long-term antiretroviral therapy in people with HIV. General study findings and limits: Within the repertoire, clones expanded before ART were dominant at all time points. Researchers lacked any data on ART adherence, viral resistance or therapy changes. Post-ART samples showed increased diversity that remained below transplant donor control levels.

Germline V lookup: CDR1 MNHNS, CDR2 SASEGT. Trimming took off 8 bases at V and 4 bases at J, with 11 bases between the two ends. The CDR3 runs 13 residues. This was the immunoSEQ v3.0 assay at survey level. Sequencing of each sample targeted 40,000-50,000 T-cell genomes. Using immunoSEQ multiplex PCR, the repertoire was profiled, and TCRdb retains in-frame clones only, with some absent. Counted here are about 16,000 clones, about four fifths occurring once; the ten biggest clones make up about 13%. For this clone: The target antigen is unknown.

The sequenced sample was unsorted PBMCs, obtained more than 3.1 years after starting antiretroviral therapy. The J gene is TRBJ2-2, the V gene TRBV6-1; weak D call: TRBD2 (5 bases). This receptor was obtained from a woman in her thirties or forties with HIV. Written as DNA, the CDR3 is TGTGCCAGCCGGAAAGGAGGCACCGGGGAGCTGTTTTTT. Its protein product is CASRKGGTGELFF.